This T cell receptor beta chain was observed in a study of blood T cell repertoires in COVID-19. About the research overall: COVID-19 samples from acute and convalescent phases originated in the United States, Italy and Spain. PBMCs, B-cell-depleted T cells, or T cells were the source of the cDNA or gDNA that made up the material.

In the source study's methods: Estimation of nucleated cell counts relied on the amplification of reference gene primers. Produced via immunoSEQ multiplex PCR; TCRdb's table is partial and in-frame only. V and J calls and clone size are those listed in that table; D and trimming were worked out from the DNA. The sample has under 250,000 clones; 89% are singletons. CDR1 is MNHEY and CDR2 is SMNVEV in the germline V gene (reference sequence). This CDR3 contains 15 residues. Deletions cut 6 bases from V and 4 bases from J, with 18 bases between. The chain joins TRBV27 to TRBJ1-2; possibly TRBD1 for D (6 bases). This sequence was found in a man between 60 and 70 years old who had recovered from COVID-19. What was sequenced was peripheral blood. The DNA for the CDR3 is TGTGCCAGCAGGGAACCAGGGGCAAAAGGCTATGGCTACACCTTC. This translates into CASREPGAKGYGYTF.